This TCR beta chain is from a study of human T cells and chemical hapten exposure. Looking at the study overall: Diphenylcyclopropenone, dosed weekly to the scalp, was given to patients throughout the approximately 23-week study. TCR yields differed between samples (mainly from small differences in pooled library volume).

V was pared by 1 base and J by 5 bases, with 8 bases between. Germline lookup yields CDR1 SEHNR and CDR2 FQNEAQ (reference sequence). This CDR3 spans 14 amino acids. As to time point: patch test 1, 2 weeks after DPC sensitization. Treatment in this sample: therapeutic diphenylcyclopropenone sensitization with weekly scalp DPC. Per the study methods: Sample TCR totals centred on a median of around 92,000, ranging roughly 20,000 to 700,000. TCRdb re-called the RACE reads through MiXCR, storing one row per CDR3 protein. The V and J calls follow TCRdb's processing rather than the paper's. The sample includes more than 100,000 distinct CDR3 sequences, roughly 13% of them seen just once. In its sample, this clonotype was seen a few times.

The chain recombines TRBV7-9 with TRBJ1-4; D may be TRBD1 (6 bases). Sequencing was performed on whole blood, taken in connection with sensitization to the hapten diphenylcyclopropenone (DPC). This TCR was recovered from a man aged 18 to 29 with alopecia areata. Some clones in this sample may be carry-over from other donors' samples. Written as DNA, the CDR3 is TGTGCCAGCAGCTTAGAGACAGGAAATGAAAAACTGTTTTTT. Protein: CASSLETGNEKLFF.